Listed below are T cell receptor beta chains from one sample, sequenced in a study of beta chain features in type 1 diabetes. Assay: immunoSEQ multiplex PCR; the TCRdb copy retains only in-frame clones and omits some. The sample holds approximately 400,000 clones; approximately 15% are singletons and the top ten take approximately 0.019%. The sequencing input was naive CD4+ T cells from blood. These receptors originate from a woman younger than 35 in good health. The CDR3 runs from the conserved cysteine through the conserved F or W. Each record gives: J gene, D gene, clone size, V gene, CDR3 protein, CDR3 DNA. A D gene is named only where the DNA matches it firmly. Rows may omit the clone size; those that give it use once, few, many or a size class.

j_call: TRBJ2-7
d_call: -
clone_size: -
v_call: TRBV28
cdr3_aa: CASGGGLNYEQYF
cdr3_nt: TGTGCCTCTGGGGGGGGCCTTAATTACGAGCAGTACTTC

j_call: TRBJ2-1
d_call: TRBD1
clone_size: -
v_call: TRBV14
cdr3_aa: CASTRTGQEEDEQFF
cdr3_nt: TGTGCCAGCACCCGAACGGGACAGGAGGAAGATGAGCAGTTCTTC

j_call: TRBJ2-7
d_call: TRBD2
clone_size: -
v_call: TRBV5-1
cdr3_aa: CASSRTSGSYEQYF
cdr3_nt: TGCGCCAGCAGCCGGACTAGCGGGAGCTACGAGCAGTACTTC

j_call: TRBJ1-2
d_call: TRBD1
clone_size: -
v_call: TRBV4-3
cdr3_aa: CASSQVLGQGAEGYGYTF
cdr3_nt: TGCGCCAGCAGCCAAGTTCTGGGACAGGGGGCCGAAGGCTATGGCTACACCTTC

j_call: TRBJ1-1
d_call: -
clone_size: -
v_call: TRBV30
cdr3_aa: CATNKNTEAFF
cdr3_nt: TGTGCCACTAACAAGAACACTGAAGCTTTCTTT

j_call: TRBJ1-4
d_call: TRBD1
clone_size: -
v_call: TRBV6-5
cdr3_aa: CASSYSGQGSEKLFF
cdr3_nt: TGTGCCAGCAGTTACTCGGGACAGGGGAGTGAAAAACTGTTTTTT

j_call: TRBJ2-7
d_call: TRBD2
clone_size: -
v_call: TRBV11-2
cdr3_aa: CASSLGTSGGSYEQYF
cdr3_nt: TGTGCCAGCAGCTTAGGGACTAGCGGGGGAAGCTACGAGCAGTACTTC

j_call: TRBJ2-3
d_call: -
clone_size: few
v_call: TRBV5-1
cdr3_aa: CASSLGLSSDTQYF
cdr3_nt: TGCGCCAGCAGCTTGGGTCTCAGTTCAGATACGCAGTATTTT

j_call: TRBJ2-7
d_call: TRBD1
clone_size: -
v_call: TRBV6-1
cdr3_aa: CASSDIRTGGVYEQYF
cdr3_nt: TGTGCCAGCAGTGATATACGGACAGGGGGCGTCTACGAGCAGTACTTC

j_call: TRBJ2-3
d_call: -
clone_size: few
v_call: TRBV5-4
cdr3_aa: CASSLGGRISTDTQYF
cdr3_nt: TGTGCCAGCAGCTTGGGTGGGCGTATAAGCACAGATACGCAGTATTTT

j_call: TRBJ1-5
d_call: TRBD1
clone_size: few
v_call: TRBV29-1
cdr3_aa: CSVKGQGGGQPQHF
cdr3_nt: TGCAGCGTCAAAGGACAGGGGGGAGGTCAGCCCCAGCATTTT

j_call: TRBJ2-4
d_call: -
clone_size: -
v_call: TRBV27
cdr3_aa: CASSSGTWANIQYF
cdr3_nt: TGTGCCAGCAGTTCCGGGACATGGGCAAACATTCAGTACTTC

j_call: TRBJ1-5
d_call: -
clone_size: -
v_call: TRBV18
cdr3_aa: CASSPSEGGQPQHF
cdr3_nt: TGTGCCAGCTCACCAAGCGAGGGAGGACAGCCCCAGCATTTT

j_call: TRBJ1-1
d_call: -
clone_size: -
v_call: TRBV30
cdr3_aa: CAWIEEWTEAFF
cdr3_nt: TGTGCCTGGATTGAGGAGTGGACAGAAGCTTTCTTT

j_call: TRBJ1-5
d_call: -
clone_size: -
v_call: TRBV29-1
cdr3_aa: CSVLTMGRNQPQHF
cdr3_nt: TGCAGCGTACTGACAATGGGTCGCAATCAGCCCCAGCATTTT

j_call: TRBJ2-1
d_call: TRBD2
clone_size: few
v_call: TRBV7-3
cdr3_aa: CASSSTSGRMFF
cdr3_nt: TGTGCCAGCAGCTCGACTAGCGGGAGAATGTTCTTC

j_call: TRBJ1-2
d_call: -
clone_size: few
v_call: TRBV30
cdr3_aa: CAWSRSPPGSYGYTF
cdr3_nt: TGTGCCTGGAGTCGTTCACCCCCAGGGTCCTATGGCTACACCTTC

j_call: TRBJ1-2
d_call: -
clone_size: -
v_call: TRBV19
cdr3_aa: CASSLNYGYTF
cdr3_nt: TGTGCCAGTAGCCTTAACTATGGCTACACCTTC

j_call: TRBJ2-3
d_call: TRBD2
clone_size: -
v_call: TRBV7-9
cdr3_aa: CASIIGTSGRTDTQYF
cdr3_nt: TGTGCCAGCATCATTGGGACTAGCGGGAGAACAGATACGCAGTATTTT

j_call: TRBJ1-4
d_call: -
clone_size: -
v_call: TRBV7-2
cdr3_aa: CASSLAVLGGEKLFF
cdr3_nt: TGTGCCAGCAGCTTAGCAGTGTTGGGGGGGGAAAAACTGTTTTTT

j_call: TRBJ2-7
d_call: TRBD2
clone_size: -
v_call: TRBV7-2
cdr3_aa: CASSLVLAGDPEQYF
cdr3_nt: TGTGCCAGCAGCTTAGTGCTAGCGGGAGACCCCGAGCAGTACTTC

j_call: TRBJ1-5
d_call: -
clone_size: -
v_call: TRBV29-1
cdr3_aa: CSVGEGSNQPQHF
cdr3_nt: TGCAGCGTTGGGGAGGGAAGCAATCAGCCCCAGCATTTT

j_call: TRBJ1-3
d_call: TRBD1
clone_size: few
v_call: TRBV7-9
cdr3_aa: CASSRDRAEVGNTIYF
cdr3_nt: TGTGCCAGCAGCCGTGACAGGGCAGAGGTTGGAAACACCATATATTTT

j_call: TRBJ2-6
d_call: -
clone_size: few
v_call: TRBV19
cdr3_aa: CASGRSGANVLTF
cdr3_nt: TGTGCCAGTGGCAGATCTGGGGCCAACGTCCTGACTTTC

j_call: TRBJ2-7
d_call: TRBD2
clone_size: few
v_call: TRBV28
cdr3_aa: CASRPGTSGSYEQYF
cdr3_nt: TGTGCCAGCAGACCGGGGACTAGCGGGAGCTACGAGCAGTACTTC

j_call: TRBJ1-2
d_call: TRBD1
clone_size: few
v_call: TRBV5-6
cdr3_aa: CASRSNGQGYGYTF
cdr3_nt: TGTGCCAGCAGATCCAATGGACAGGGCTATGGCTACACCTTC

j_call: TRBJ2-2
d_call: TRBD2
clone_size: few
v_call: TRBV9
cdr3_aa: CASSTPSGNRAGELFF
cdr3_nt: TGTGCCAGCAGCACCCCTAGCGGAAATCGGGCCGGGGAGCTGTTTTTT

j_call: TRBJ2-5
d_call: TRBD1
clone_size: -
v_call: TRBV11-2
cdr3_aa: CASSLVTGGPETQYF
cdr3_nt: TGTGCCAGCAGCTTAGTGACAGGGGGGCCCGAGACCCAGTACTTC

j_call: TRBJ2-5
d_call: -
clone_size: few
v_call: TRBV9
cdr3_aa: CASSVAGHLQETQYF
cdr3_nt: TGTGCCAGCAGCGTAGCGGGACACCTACAAGAGACCCAGTACTTC

j_call: TRBJ1-2
d_call: TRBD1
clone_size: few
v_call: TRBV28
cdr3_aa: CASSPGGFNGYTF
cdr3_nt: TGTGCCAGCAGTCCAGGGGGCTTTAATGGCTACACCTTC

j_call: TRBJ1-5
d_call: TRBD1
clone_size: few
v_call: TRBV29-1
cdr3_aa: CSVEEGTGGNQPQHF
cdr3_nt: TGCAGCGTTGAAGAAGGGACAGGGGGCAATCAGCCCCAGCATTTT

j_call: TRBJ2-1
d_call: -
clone_size: -
v_call: TRBV9
cdr3_aa: CASSLLPAGGSYNEQFF
cdr3_nt: TGTGCCAGCAGCCTTCTTCCCGCCGGAGGATCCTACAATGAGCAGTTCTTC

j_call: TRBJ1-3
d_call: -
clone_size: -
v_call: TRBV29-1
cdr3_aa: CSVEVYAGNTIYF
cdr3_nt: TGCAGCGTCGAGGTGTATGCGGGAAACACCATATATTTT

j_call: TRBJ2-5
d_call: -
clone_size: -
v_call: TRBV7-2
cdr3_aa: CASSFQGIAETQYF
cdr3_nt: TGTGCCAGCAGCTTCCAGGGTATTGCAGAGACCCAGTACTTC

j_call: TRBJ2-1
d_call: TRBD1
clone_size: -
v_call: TRBV6-4
cdr3_aa: CASSVDRGYNEQFF
cdr3_nt: TGTGCCAGCAGTGTGGACAGGGGCTACAATGAGCAGTTCTTC